Listed here is a single TCR beta chain. The sample originates from a study of CD8 T cells in Susac syndrome. Reverse transcription of roughly 0.5 to 1 ug RNA was carried out with random hexamers. One entry per CDR3 protein results from TCRdb running MiXCR on the immunoSEQ multiplex PCR reads. The sample has about 210,000 distinct CDR3 sequences; roughly 94% are singletons. TEMRA cells were enriched by FACS, while CD8+ and CD4+ T cells were obtained through a negative isolation that was performed magnetically. CDR3 length: 14 residues. Trimming pared 5 bases from V and 0 bases from J, leaving 12 bases between. Per the germline V gene, CDR1 is SQVTM and CDR2 is ANQGSEA.

V and J are TRBV29-1 and TRBJ2-3, with D possibly TRBD2 on 6 matching bases. Sequencing was carried out using CD4+ T cells from PBMCs. The clonotype comes from a human donor in good health. The CDR3 sequence: CSVPGRTSTDTQYF. In DNA, the CDR3 is TGCAGCGTTCCTGGGAGGACTAGCACAGATACGCAGTATTTT.